Below are 25 T cell receptor beta chains sequenced from a single sample in a study of shared T cell receptors in the human thymus. Here immunoSEQ multiplex PCR was the method, and the copy in TCRdb shows in-frame clones only, minus some. The sample comprises roughly 710,000 clones, approximately 83% of which are singletons, and around 0.0099% rests with the top ten. Another study also made use of these data, one on human thymus T cells.

The sequencing input was thymocytes. The receptors were sampled from a girl under three years old with a congenital heart defect.

This chain joins TRBV7-2 and TRBJ1-3; D might be TRBD1 (5 bases). The germline CDR1 and CDR2 sequences are SGHTA and FQGNSA. V lost 6 bases to trimming and J lost 4 bases, with 16 bases between them. The CDR3 is 15 amino acids. In nucleotides, the CDR3 is TGTGCCAGCAGGGATGTTACAGGCCCCGGAAACACCATATATTTT. Translation: CASRDVTGPGNTIYF.

The V call is TRBV9, the J call TRBJ2-1; 7 bases map to TRBD2. The CDR3 covers 17 residues. From germline, CDR1 is SGDLS and CDR2 YYNGEE. Trimming at V came to 3 bases and at J to 6 bases, leaving 15 bases not matched to a gene. The CDR3 nucleotides are TGTGCCAGCAGCGCGCCTTCCCGGCGGGGGACTTTCAATGAGCAGTTCTTC. Its protein is CASSAPSRRGTFNEQFF. The variable domain in full, with the rest retrieved from reference TRBV9 and TRBJ2-1, is DSGVTQTPKHLITATGQRVTLRCSPRSGDLSVYWYQQSLDQGLQFLIQYYNGEERAKGNILERFSAQQFPDLHSELNLSSLELGDSALYFCASSAPSRRGTFNEQFFGPGTRLTVL.

This chain links TRBV5-1 with TRBJ1-6; 8 bases agree with TRBD1. V trimming: 0 bases; J trimming: 9 bases; junction bases outside the gene matches: 14. Germline CDR1 SGHRS, CDR2 YFSETQ. This CDR3 comprises 18 residues. The CDR3 nucleotides are TGCGCCAGCAGCTTGGGTGGACAGGGTGGGGTGAAGCGTTCACCCCTCCACTTT. This translates into CASSLGGQGGVKRSPLHF.

The CDR3 DNA reads TGTGCCAGCAGCACCAACAGGGAAGAATGGATTTTCGCTGAAGCTTTCTTT. This encodes CASSTNREEWIFAEAFF. J is TRBJ1-1 and V is TRBV7-9; a weak D match, TRBD1 (6 bases). The CDR3 is 17 residues long. Germline V gene sequence: CDR1 SEHNR, CDR2 FQNEAQ (reference sequence). The V gene lost 5 bases and the J gene lost 6 bases, with 25 bases spanning the gap. Complete variable domain (other parts from reference TRBV7-9 and TRBJ1-1): DTGVSQNPRHKITKRGQNVTFRCDPISEHNRLYWYRQTLGQGPEFLTYFQNEAQLEKSRLLSDRFSAERPKGSFSTLEIQRTEQGDSAMYLCASSTNREEWIFAEAFFGQGTRLTVV.

This clone was detected once. This chain links TRBV5-6 with TRBJ2-5; D ambiguous. The CDR3 sequence is 14 residues long. Germline-derived CDR1 and CDR2 are SGHDT and YYEEEE. Deletions cut 2 bases from V and 3 bases from J, with 11 bases between. CDR3 residues: CASSLHSQEETQYF. In DNA, the CDR3 is TGTGCCAGCAGCTTACACAGCCAGGAAGAGACCCAGTACTTC.

The chain uses TRBV19 and TRBJ2-1, with D unclear. This CDR3 has 16 amino acids. V was cut by 3 bases and J by 7 bases, with 19 bases left in between. Germline values: CDR1 LNHDA, CDR2 SQIVND (reference sequence). This chain's CDR3 is CASSIQPHSPSNEQFF. In DNA form, the CDR3 reads TGTGCCAGTAGTATTCAACCCCACTCCCCCTCGAATGAGCAGTTCTTC.

V gene TRBV4-3 combines with J gene TRBJ2-7; 12 bases map to TRBD2. Unmatched junction bases numbered 3, after V lost 3 bases and J lost 0 bases. The V gene's germline CDR1 is LGHNA and CDR2 YSLEER. This CDR3 region has 16 residues. The CDR3 loop is CASSHGLAGTSYEQYF. The DNA for the CDR3 is TGCGCCAGCAGCCATGGACTAGCGGGAACCTCCTACGAGCAGTACTTC.

The chain links TRBV6-6 to TRBJ2-4; D is perhaps TRBD2 (5 bases). V lost 5 bases, J lost 0 bases, and 11 bases lay in between. In germline, CDR1 is MNHNY, CDR2 SVGAGI (reference sequence). The CDR3 contains 15 residues. In DNA, the CDR3 is TGTGCCAGCAGTGCTAGCAGTCTAGCCAAAAACATTCAGTACTTC. Amino acids: CASSASSLAKNIQYF.

In this sample, this clone turned up a few times. V usage is TRBV4-1 and J usage is TRBJ1-2; D not resolved. The V gene lost 2 bases and the J gene lost 3 bases, with 13 bases spanning the gap. The CDR3 has 15 amino acids. Per germline, CDR1 MGHRA and CDR2 YSYEKL. CDR3 sequence reads: CASSQSVHADYGYTF. The CDR3 bases are TGCGCCAGCAGCCAATCAGTCCACGCGGACTATGGCTACACCTTC.

The chain uses TRBV7-3 and TRBJ1-1; D possibly corresponds to TRBD1 (6 bases). Trimming shortened V by 0 bases and J by 4 bases, and 15 bases separated the two germline ends. Looked up from germline, CDR1 is SGHTA and CDR2 is FQGTGA. This CDR3 comprises 16 residues. The CDR3 is CASSLTTGEAVTEAFF. CDR3 in DNA: TGTGCCAGCAGCTTAACGACAGGAGAGGCGGTCACTGAAGCTTTCTTT. The complete variable domain, with remaining parts taken from reference TRBV7-3 and TRBJ1-1, reads GAGVSQTPSNKVTEKGKYVELRCDPISGHTALYWYRQSLGQGPEFLIYFQGTGAADDSGLPNDRFFAVRPEGSVSTLKIQRTERGDSAVYLCASSLTTGEAVTEAFFGQGTRLTVV.

The chain is built from TRBV7-4 and TRBJ1-1, with 10 bases lining up with TRBD1. The CDR3 spans 14 residues. CDR1 SGHVT and CDR2 SQSDAQ come from the germline V gene. J lost 5 bases, V lost 4 bases, and 4 bases had no gene match. CDR3 sequence: CASSSMDRGTEAFF. The CDR3 nucleotides are TGTGCCAGCAGCTCCATGGACAGGGGGACTGAAGCTTTCTTT.

The genes are TRBV9 and TRBJ1-3, with unresolved D. V was clipped by 2 bases and J by 3 bases, with 18 bases between them. Germline CDR1 reads SGDLS; CDR2 reads YYNGEE. The CDR3 runs 17 residues. DNA for the CDR3: TGTGCCAGCAGCGTGGCACCAGGACTCCTCGATGGAAACACCATATATTTT. Residues: CASSVAPGLLDGNTIYF.

This chain links TRBV28 with TRBJ1-5; no reliable D call. This CDR3 has 17 residues. V shed 4 bases and J shed 5 bases, with 21 bases lying between them. The germline V gene has CDR1 MDHEN and CDR2 SYDVKM. The CDR3 coding sequence is TGTGCCAGCAGTTGCCGGTCCCCCGCCAAACGGGATCAGCCCCAGCATTTT. Protein sequence: CASSCRSPAKRDQPQHF. Using reference TRBV28 and TRBJ1-5 for the parts outside the CDR3, the full variable domain is DVKVTQSSRYLVKRTGEKVFLECVQDMDHENMFWYRQDPGLGLRLIYFSYDVKMKEKGDIPEGYSVSREKKERFSLILESASTNQTSMYLCASSCRSPAKRDQPQHFGDGTRLSIL.

This chain links TRBV27 with TRBJ2-7; 8 nucleotides line up with TRBD2. With V trimmed by 7 bases and J by 2 bases, 10 bases remained unmatched. The CDR3 has 15 residues. Looked up from germline, CDR1 is MNHEY and CDR2 is SMNVEV (reference sequence). DNA for the CDR3: TGTGCCAGCAACGCAATAGCGGGATCGACCTACGAGCAGTACTTC. It translates to CASNAIAGSTYEQYF.

This chain links TRBV13 with TRBJ1-6; 9 positions match TRBD1. CDR1 and CDR2 from the germline V gene are PRHDT and FYEKMQ (reference sequence). J lost 10 bases, V lost 4 bases, and 8 bases had no gene match. This CDR3 comprises 15 residues. CDR3 bases: TGTGCCAGCAGCTCTACCGGGACAGGGATCTCACCCCTCCACTTT. It yields the protein CASSSTGTGISPLHF.

The chain employs TRBV5-1 and TRBJ2-5, with a weak D call TRBD1 (6 bases). The CDR3 sequence is 14 residues long. The V gene lost 0 bases and the J gene lost 5 bases, with 11 bases spanning the gap. In germline, CDR1 is SGHRS, CDR2 YFSETQ. The CDR3 protein is CASSLGGLGETQYF. The DNA for the CDR3 is TGCGCCAGCAGCTTGGGGGGGCTGGGCGAGACCCAGTACTTC.

Regarding this clone: In the same sample, other DNA sequences code for this CDR3. This chain joins TRBV14 and TRBJ2-3; 9 bases are shared with TRBD1. Losses at the gene ends were 1 base for V and 5 bases for J; bases not matched to a gene: 7. The CDR3 extends over 16 amino acids. Germline V gene sequence: CDR1 SGHDN, CDR2 FVKESK. CDR3 sequence (DNA): TGTGCCAGCAGCCAAGTCGGGACAGGGCACGAAGATACGCAGTATTTT. Translated: CASSQVGTGHEDTQYF.

The genes are TRBV27 and TRBJ2-7, with TRBD2 matching 12 bases. CDR1 and CDR2 from the germline V gene are MNHEY and SMNVEV (reference sequence). CDR3 length: 16 amino acids. The V segment lost 5 bases and the J segment 3 bases; nucleotides outside the gene matches: 8. The CDR3 DNA reads TGTGCCAGCAGTCGAGGGACTAGCGGGTCCAACTACGAGCAGTACTTC. Its translation: CASSRGTSGSNYEQYF.

The V and J genes are TRBV5-8 and TRBJ2-7; possible D gene TRBD1, 6 bases. V was cut by 4 bases and J by 10 bases, with 18 bases left in between. CDR1 is SGHTS, CDR2 YDEGEE, per germline. The CDR3 has 13 residues. The CDR3 region is CASSIRLRGHQYF. Written as DNA, the CDR3 is TGTGCCAGCAGCATAAGACTTAGGGGACATCAGTACTTC.

The V call is TRBV5-1, the J call TRBJ1-2, with 7 positions matching TRBD1. Trimming cost V 4 bases and J 4 bases; bases outside gene matches: 10. The germline V gene encodes CDR1 SGHRS and CDR2 YFSETQ. The CDR3 consists of 15 residues. In nucleotides, the CDR3 is TGCGCCAGCAGCACCCGCGACAGGGACGGCTATGGCTACACCTTC. Protein: CASSTRDRDGYGYTF.

This clone was seen just once. The gene calls are TRBV4-3 and TRBJ2-3; D is undetermined. V was clipped by 1 base and J by 10 bases, with 12 bases between them. In germline, CDR1 is LGHNA, CDR2 YSLEER. The CDR3 runs 13 residues. This CDR3 is CASSQVVVPAQYF. The CDR3 nucleotides are TGCGCCAGCAGCCAAGTAGTCGTCCCTGCGCAGTATTTT.

This rearrangement joins TRBV29-1 to TRBJ2-3; D gene unclear. CDR3 size: 13 residues. Germline-derived CDR1 and CDR2 are SQVTM and ANQGSEA. Trimming took off 8 bases at V and 0 bases at J, with 12 bases between the two ends. CDR3 protein: CSLTFTSTDTQYF. The CDR3 DNA reads as TGCAGCCTAACTTTCACTAGCACAGATACGCAGTATTTT.

The chain has TRBV11-2 and TRBJ1-5; the D gene is possibly TRBD1 (6 bases). This CDR3 is 15 amino acids long. Per germline, CDR1 SGHAT and CDR2 FQNNGV. Trimming took 1 base from V and 6 from J, leaving 13 bases between them. As DNA, the CDR3 is TGTGCCAGCAGCTTAGGAGGGGGTGAGGTTCAGCCCCAGCATTTT. This gives the protein CASSLGGGEVQPQHF.

The CDR3 loop reads CASSQLPGLTLLNQPQHF. CDR3 coding DNA: TGCGCCAGCAGCCAACTCCCTGGACTGACCCTTCTCAATCAGCCCCAGCATTTT. The chain joins TRBV4-1 to TRBJ1-5; no definite D call. There are 18 residues in the CDR3. The V gene lost 2 bases and the J gene lost 3 bases, with 20 bases spanning the gap. CDR1 MGHRA and CDR2 YSYEKL come from the germline V gene.

The CDR3 DNA reads as TGCGCCAGCAGCCAAGATAGCCAGGGACCTCGGGGGGACACTGAAGCTTTCTTT. Its translation: CASSQDSQGPRGDTEAFF. The gene calls are TRBV4-3 and TRBJ1-1, with D maybe TRBD1 (5 bases). CDR1 and CDR2 from the germline V gene are LGHNA and YSLEER. The CDR3 is made up of 18 amino acids. V was pared by 0 bases and J by 3 bases, with 20 bases between.